These T cell receptor beta chains were read from a single sample in a study of shared T cell receptors in the human thymus. The table came from immunoSEQ multiplex PCR; TCRdb's copy has only in-frame clones and leaves some out. This sample has under 850,000 clones, with roughly 90% found just once. The same sample was also studied in work on human thymus T cells.

The sequenced sample consisted of thymocytes. The receptors come from a boy under two years old with a congenital heart defect. CDR3s include the opening cysteine and the closing phenylalanine or tryptophan. The order of the fields is J gene, V gene, clone size, D gene, CDR3 DNA, CDR3 protein. The D gene is left open where the match is weak. Clone size is given for some rows only: seen once, a few or many times, or a class if the clone is expanded.

>TRBJ2-2|TRBV5-1|few|TRBD1
TGCGCCAGCAGCCGGCTAGGGGGCAACACCGGGGAGCTGTTTTTT
CASSRLGGNTGELFF
>TRBJ2-7|TRBV27|few|TRBD2
TGTGCCAGCAGTTTCCCCGACGGACTAGTGAAGTACTTC
CASSFPDGLVKYF
>TRBJ1-4|TRBV27|NA|NA
TGTGCCAGCAGTCCTTCTCACAGGATCCCAAATGAAAAACTGTTTTTT
CASSPSHRIPNEKLFF
>TRBJ1-1|TRBV5-1|NA|NA
TGCGCCAGCAGCCCCGGACTGAGGAACACTGAAGCTTTCTTT
CASSPGLRNTEAFF
>TRBJ2-5|TRBV5-1|NA|TRBD1
TGCGCCAGCAGCATGACAGGGGAAGAGACCCAGTACTTC
CASSMTGEETQYF
>TRBJ1-1|TRBV6-5|NA|NA
TGTGCCAGCACTCGGGGGGAATCGAACACTGAAGCTTTCTTT
CASTRGESNTEAFF
>TRBJ2-1|TRBV15|NA|TRBD1
TGTGCCACCAGCAGAGGCCGGGACAGGGGAGAGAATGAGCAGTTCTTC
CATSRGRDRGENEQFF
>TRBJ2-1|TRBV5-4|few|TRBD2
TGTGCCAGCAGCTTGGAGTCGGTCCTAGCGGGACGGGATGAGCAGTTCTTC
CASSLESVLAGRDEQFF
>TRBJ2-1|TRBV14|NA|TRBD1
TGTGCCAGCAGCCAAGAGGGACAGGGGGCAGACGGGATATCCCATGAGCAGTTCTTC
CASSQEGQGADGISHEQFF
>TRBJ2-5|TRBV28|NA|NA
TGTGCCAGCAGATCCGGGGGTGGGGCGGTCCGGGGGGAGACCCAGTACTTC
CASRSGGGAVRGETQYF
>TRBJ2-5|TRBV5-1|once|NA
TGCGCCAGCAGCTTGGGCTACTCGGAGACCCAGTACTTC
CASSLGYSETQYF
>TRBJ2-1|TRBV7-6|NA|TRBD2
TGTGCCAGCAGCCACAAGGGAGCTCTCCAGCGGGAGCCCAATGAGCAGTTCTTC
CASSHKGALQREPNEQFF
>TRBJ2-7|TRBV5-1|NA|TRBD1
TGCGCCAGCAGACCGGTCGAGGGGGCCGGCGTAGAGCAGTACTTC
CASRPVEGAGVEQYF
>TRBJ2-7|TRBV4-2|NA|NA
TGTGCCAGCAGCCTTGATCAGGACTACGAGCAGTACTTC
CASSLDQDYEQYF